The T cell receptor (beta chain) under discussion was sequenced for a study of Ad26.COV2.S vaccination and SARS-CoV-2 variants. Study-wide results and caveats: Across vaccine and placebo recipients, the breadth of non-spike TCRs was similar. Post-vaccination spike-specific CD8+ and CD4+ T cell responses reportedly had substantial breadth.

CDR3 length: 14 amino acids. Germline V gene data show CDR1 as SGHRS and CDR2 as YFSETQ. With 1 base removed from V and 2 bases from J, the gap between germline ends came to 10 bases. Produced via immunoSEQ multiplex PCR; TCRdb's table is partial and in-frame only. In the table there are around 350,000 clones, 92% of which are singletons. To note about this clone: Its target is not known.

This chain links TRBV5-1 with TRBJ2-7; D perhaps matches TRBD2 (6 bases). The TCR was taken from a human donor who had recovered from COVID-19. Source: peripheral blood, taken after recovery from COVID-19. The CDR3 sequence is CASSLWGEAYEQYF. CDR3 sequence (DNA): TGCGCCAGCAGCTTGTGGGGGGAGGCCTACGAGCAGTACTTC.